This T cell receptor beta chain is from a study of blood T cell repertoires in COVID-19. Study-wide background: Italy, Spain and the United States were the sources of the convalescent and acute COVID-19 samples.

Clones were sequenced by immunoSEQ multiplex PCR, and TCRdb holds only the in-frame ones, with some missing. The profile shows around 130,000 clones, 82% of them singletons. Per germline, CDR1 SGHDT and CDR2 YYEEEE. This CDR3 region has 14 residues. The V end was cut by 3 bases, the J end by 4 bases, with 13 bases between. This clone appeared once. This clonotype was sampled from a woman aged 70-85 years with acute or convalescent COVID-19. The V and J genes are TRBV5-6 and TRBJ1-1, with a weak D call TRBD1 (6 bases). The sequenced material came from peripheral blood. The CDR3 nucleotides read TGTGCCAGCAGCTCGGACAGTTTGAGCACTGAAGCTTTCTTT. As protein: CASSSDSLSTEAFF.